Listed below are T cell receptor beta chains from one sample, sequenced in a study of neurological immune-mediated disorders. TCRdb itself ran the 5' RACE reads through MiXCR, one entry per CDR3 protein. The table lists 40,000 or so distinct CDR3 sequences, roughly 7% of them singletons. The sequenced material came from PBMCs. The receptors shown here come from a woman between 40 and 50 years old in good health. The CDR3 runs from the conserved cysteine through the conserved F or W. Clone size, where shown, is once, few, many, or a class for clones that have expanded.

v_gene: TRBV12-3/TRBV12-4
j_gene: TRBJ2-1
abundance: many
CDR3aa: CASSRDRGYNEQFF

v_gene: TRBV14
j_gene: TRBJ2-2
abundance: -
CDR3aa: CASSQGIGSRAGELFF

v_gene: TRBV5-1
j_gene: TRBJ2-1
abundance: many
CDR3aa: CASSLTLDRVFF

v_gene: TRBV25-1
j_gene: TRBJ1-4
abundance: many
CDR3aa: CASGNAGNEKLFF

v_gene: TRBV5-6
j_gene: TRBJ1-1
abundance: -
CDR3aa: CASSSGQGDTEAFF

v_gene: TRBV5-1
j_gene: TRBJ2-7
abundance: many
CDR3aa: CASSLTGFSYEQYF

v_gene: TRBV28
j_gene: TRBJ1-1
abundance: many
CDR3aa: CAIGTGQDTEAFF

v_gene: TRBV3-1
j_gene: TRBJ1-2
abundance: many
CDR3aa: CASSRWGQGASNYGYTF

v_gene: TRBV3-1
j_gene: TRBJ2-1
abundance: many
CDR3aa: CASSQQKTYNEQFF

v_gene: TRBV12-3/TRBV12-4
j_gene: TRBJ2-1
abundance: many
CDR3aa: CASSLETSGHNEQFF

v_gene: TRBV5-1
j_gene: TRBJ1-4
abundance: many
CDR3aa: CASSLEGQINEKLFF

v_gene: TRBV5-6
j_gene: TRBJ1-2
abundance: many
CDR3aa: CASLDRGRDVGGYTF

v_gene: TRBV7-9
j_gene: TRBJ1-1
abundance: many
CDR3aa: CASSSQPGAGTEAFF

v_gene: TRBV10-3
j_gene: TRBJ1-1
abundance: many
CDR3aa: CAISEGRMNTEAFF

v_gene: TRBV7-9
j_gene: TRBJ1-1
abundance: many
CDR3aa: CTSSLVGGGTEAFF

v_gene: TRBV20-1
j_gene: TRBJ1-4
abundance: many
CDR3aa: CSARVGTGSTNEKLFF

v_gene: TRBV20-1
j_gene: TRBJ2-7
abundance: medium-sized
CDR3aa: CSASPLLAGFYEQYF